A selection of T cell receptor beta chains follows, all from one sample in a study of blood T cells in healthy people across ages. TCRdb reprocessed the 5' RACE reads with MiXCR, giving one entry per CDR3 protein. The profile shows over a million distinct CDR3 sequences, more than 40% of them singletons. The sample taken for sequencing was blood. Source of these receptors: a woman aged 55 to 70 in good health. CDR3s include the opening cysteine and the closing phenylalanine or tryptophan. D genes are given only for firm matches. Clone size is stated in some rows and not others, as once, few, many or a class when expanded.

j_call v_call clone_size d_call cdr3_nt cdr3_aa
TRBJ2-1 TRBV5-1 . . TGCGCCAGCAGCTTACGGGGCAGCTTATACAATGAGCAGTTCTTC CASSLRGSLYNEQFF
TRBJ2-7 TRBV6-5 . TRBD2 TGTGCCAGCAGTTACAAAGGACTAGCGGGACCCGAGCAGTACTTC CASSYKGLAGPEQYF
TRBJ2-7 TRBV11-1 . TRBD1 TGTGCCAGCAGCCCCGGGACAGCTAGACTAGAGCAGTACTTC CASSPGTARLEQYF
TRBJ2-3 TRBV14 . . TGTGCCAGCAGCCGCCCGGGGGCGAGGGGAGATACGCAGTATTTT CASSRPGARGDTQYF
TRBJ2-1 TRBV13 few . TGTGCCACCTCCGGGACTGCCAACAATGAGCAGTTCTTC CATSGTANNEQFF
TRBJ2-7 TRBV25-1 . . TGTGCCAGCAGTGGAGATGGCTACGGGCAGTACTTC CASSGDGYGQYF
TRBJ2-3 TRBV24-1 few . TGTGCCACCAGTGGAGCAGACGATGGCCGCTCAGATACGCAGTATTTT CATSGADDGRSDTQYF
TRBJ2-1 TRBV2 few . TGTGCCAGTCAGGGACCCCTCGCACCCTACAATGAGCAGTTCTTC CASQGPLAPYNEQFF
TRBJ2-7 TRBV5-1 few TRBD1 TGCGCCAGCAGTCCCCTTACAGGGGGGTTCTACGAGCAGTACTTC CASSPLTGGFYEQYF
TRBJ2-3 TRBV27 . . TGTGCCAGCCAGGACAGATATGGGTCCGGAGGGGGTACGCAGTATTTT CASQDRYGSGGGTQYF
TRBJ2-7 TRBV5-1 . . TGCGCCAGCAGCTTGGATACCCGGGGTTCCTACGAGCAGTACTTC CASSLDTRGSYEQYF
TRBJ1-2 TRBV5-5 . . TGTGCCAGCAGCTTGGGCATTTCCGGCTATGGCTACACCTTC CASSLGISGYGYTF
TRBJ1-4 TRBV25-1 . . TGTGCCAGCAGTGAGTCGGTGGGGAATGAAAAACTGTTTTTT CASSESVGNEKLFF
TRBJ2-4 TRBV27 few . TGTGCCAGCAGTTTATCCAGCGGGTTAGCCAAAAACATTCAGTACTTC CASSLSSGLAKNIQYF
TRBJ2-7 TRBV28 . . TGTGCCAGCAGTTCCCCGGCCGGACCCTTGGTCCCCGAGCAGTACTTC CASSSPAGPLVPEQYF
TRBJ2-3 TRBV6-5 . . TGTGCCAGCAGTTACTCGAACACGGGCACAGATACGCAGTATTTT CASSYSNTGTDTQYF
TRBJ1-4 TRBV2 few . TGTGCCAGCAGCGGCCTGGGGGGCACTAATGAAAAACTGTTTTTT CASSGLGGTNEKLFF
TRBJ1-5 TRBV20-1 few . TGCAGTGCTAGCGCACAGGGAAATCAGCCCCAGCATTTT CSASAQGNQPQHF
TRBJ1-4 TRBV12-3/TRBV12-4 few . TGTGCCAGCAGTAACCGGGGGACGGCCTCTAGCGAAAAACTGTTTTTT CASSNRGTASSEKLFF
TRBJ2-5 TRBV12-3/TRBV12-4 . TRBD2 TGTGCCAGCAGCCCGACTAGCGGGAGTATCGGTGAGCAGTACTTC CASSPTSGSIGEQYF
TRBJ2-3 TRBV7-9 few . TGTGCCAGCAGCCCCCGCAGGGGACCATATACGCAGTATTTT CASSPRRGPYTQYF
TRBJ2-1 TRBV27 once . TGTGCCAGCAGTTTAGAAGTCAGGTTAAGTGAGCAGTTCTTC CASSLEVRLSEQFF
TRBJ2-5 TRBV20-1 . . TGCAGTGCTAGAGTCCCTATGGTGGAGGCCCAGTACTTC CSARVPMVEAQYF
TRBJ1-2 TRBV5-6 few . TGTGCCAGCAGCTTGGAACGGGGACGGGTGTCCTATGGCTACACCTTC CASSLERGRVSYGYTF
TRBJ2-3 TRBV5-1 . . TGTGCCAGCAGCTTAGAGGGTCGGACAGATACGCAGTATTTT CASSLEGRTDTQYF
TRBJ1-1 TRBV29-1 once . TGCAGCGTTGAAGACCGCAGGGATAGGCCCACTGAAGCTTTCTTT CSVEDRRDRPTEAFF
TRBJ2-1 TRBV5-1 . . TGCGCCAGCAGCTTGGAGACACCTAGATACAATGAGCAGTTCTTC CASSLETPRYNEQFF
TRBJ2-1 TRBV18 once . TGTGCCAGCTCATCCTCCCGCGGGGCTGAGCAGTTCTTC CASSSSRGAEQFF
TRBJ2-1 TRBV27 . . TGTGCCAGCAGTTCCAGACCGGAGGGGAATGAGCAGTTCTTC CASSSRPEGNEQFF
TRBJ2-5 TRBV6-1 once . TGTGCCAGCAGGAACGTCCGACTGACTCTAGCGGAGACCCAGTACTTC CASRNVRLTLAETQYF
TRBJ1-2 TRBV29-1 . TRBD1 TGCAGCGTAGGACAGGTGGACCTCTATGGCTACACCTTC CSVGQVDLYGYTF
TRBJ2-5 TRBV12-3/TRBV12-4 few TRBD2 TGTGCCAGCAGTTTGCCTAGGGCGGGAGAAGAGACCCAGTACTTC CASSLPRAGEETQYF
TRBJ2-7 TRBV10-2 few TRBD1 TGCGCCAGCAGTGAGCCCCGGGACAGCTACGAGCAGTACTTC CASSEPRDSYEQYF
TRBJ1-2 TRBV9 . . TGTGCCAGCAGCGCAACCCCCCCACAGGGTGGATATGGCTACACCTTC CASSATPPQGGYGYTF
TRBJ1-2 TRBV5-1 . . TGCGCCAGCAGCTTGTACCCACCGCAGGGCGATGGCTACACCTTC CASSLYPPQGDGYTF
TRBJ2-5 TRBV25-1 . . TGTGCCAGCAGTGAATATTCGACAAGCATAGAGACCCAGTACTTC CASSEYSTSIETQYF
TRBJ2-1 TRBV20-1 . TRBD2 TGCAGTGCTAGAGGACTAGCGGGAGGTCTTGATGAGCAGTTCTTC CSARGLAGGLDEQFF